Included here is one T cell receptor (beta chain) sequence, with context. The data originate from a study of blood T cell repertoires in COVID-19. Background on the study: PBMCs, B-cell-depleted T cells, or T cells provided the cDNA or gDNA that made up the material.

Per the original methods: Reference gene primers were amplified, and this amplification served to estimate nucleated cell counts. Using immunoSEQ multiplex PCR, the repertoire was profiled, and TCRdb retains in-frame clones only, with some absent. V and J calls plus clone size are reproduced from that table; the DNA served to infer D and trimming. The sample records fewer than 100,000 clones, about 81% being singletons. The sample was peripheral blood. The sequence was obtained from a man between 65 and 85 years old with acute or convalescent COVID-19.

CDR3 residues: CASSRDPRDSRNYGYTF. For the CDR3, the DNA is TGTGCCAGCAGTCGGGACCCCCGGGACAGCAGAAACTATGGCTACACCTTC. The chain employs TRBV27 and TRBJ1-2; 7 bases align to TRBD1. This CDR3 is 17 amino acids long. J lost 2 bases, V lost 5 bases, and 14 bases had no gene match. Germline CDR1 is MNHEY and CDR2 is SMNVEV (reference sequence).